A selection of T cell receptor beta chains follows, all from one sample in a study of beta chain features in type 1 diabetes. TCRdb's table, derived via immunoSEQ multiplex PCR, lists solely in-frame clones and lacks some. The sample has around 19,000 clones, 50% seen once. The sample consisted of stem cell memory CD4+ T cells from blood. The receptors were gathered from a man aged 18 to 35 in good health. Each CDR3 is given with its conserved first and last residue. The D gene is left open where the match is weak. The size entry is marked missing in some rows and otherwise reads once, few, many or a size class.

abundance: -; j_gene: TRBJ1-5; d_gene: TRBD1; v_gene: TRBV11-2; CDR3aa: CASSPGGGQGNNQPQHF; CDR3nt: TGTGCCAGCAGCCCTGGAGGGGGACAGGGGAACAATCAGCCCCAGCATTTT
abundance: few; j_gene: TRBJ2-3; d_gene: TRBD2; v_gene: TRBV30; CDR3aa: CASGGTSGVTDTQYF; CDR3nt: TGTGCCTCCGGCGGGACTAGCGGTGTGACAGATACGCAGTATTTT
abundance: few; j_gene: TRBJ2-1; d_gene: TRBD2; v_gene: TRBV7-3; CDR3aa: CASSPTSGGVEQFF; CDR3nt: TGTGCCAGCAGCCCAACTAGCGGGGGGGTTGAGCAGTTCTTC
abundance: -; j_gene: TRBJ2-1; d_gene: -; v_gene: TRBV13; CDR3aa: CASSRKRTDNEQFF; CDR3nt: TGTGCCAGCAGCCGAAAGAGGACAGACAATGAGCAGTTCTTC
abundance: -; j_gene: TRBJ1-2; d_gene: -; v_gene: TRBV10-3; CDR3aa: CAISESPIVLLPNYGYTF; CDR3nt: TGTGCCATCAGTGAGTCCCCTATCGTCCTGCTCCCAAACTATGGCTACACCTTC
abundance: few; j_gene: TRBJ1-4; d_gene: -; v_gene: TRBV6-6; CDR3aa: CASSYSGATNEKLFF; CDR3nt: TGTGCCAGCAGTTACTCTGGAGCAACTAATGAAAAACTGTTTTTT
abundance: medium-sized; j_gene: TRBJ2-1; d_gene: TRBD2; v_gene: TRBV7-9; CDR3aa: CASSRTSGYNEQFF; CDR3nt: TGTGCCAGCAGTCGGACTAGCGGGTACAATGAGCAGTTCTTC
abundance: -; j_gene: TRBJ2-5; d_gene: TRBD1; v_gene: TRBV4-3; CDR3aa: CASRNQGAGEQYF; CDR3nt: TGCGCCAGCAGAAATCAGGGGGCCGGGGAGCAGTACTTC
abundance: few; j_gene: TRBJ1-4; d_gene: TRBD1; v_gene: TRBV30; CDR3aa: CAWRGQALEKLFF; CDR3nt: TGTGCCTGGAGGGGACAGGCACTTGAAAAACTGTTTTTT
abundance: -; j_gene: TRBJ2-7; d_gene: TRBD2; v_gene: TRBV4-2; CDR3aa: CASSQESPAGGSYEQYF; CDR3nt: TGTGCCAGCAGCCAAGAATCCCCCGCGGGAGGATCCTACGAGCAGTACTTC
abundance: -; j_gene: TRBJ2-7; d_gene: -; v_gene: TRBV5-1; CDR3aa: CASSRPGTGTYEQYF; CDR3nt: TGCGCCAGCAGCAGACCGGGAACAGGGACGTACGAGCAGTACTTC
abundance: -; j_gene: TRBJ1-2; d_gene: TRBD1; v_gene: TRBV9; CDR3aa: CASSVLQGYGYTF; CDR3nt: TGTGCCAGCAGCGTCCTACAGGGGTATGGCTACACCTTC
abundance: -; j_gene: TRBJ1-1; d_gene: -; v_gene: TRBV6-6; CDR3aa: CASSNPNNPNTEAFF; CDR3nt: TGTGCCAGCAGTAACCCCAACAACCCCAACACTGAAGCTTTCTTT
abundance: -; j_gene: TRBJ1-1; d_gene: TRBD1; v_gene: TRBV18; CDR3aa: CASSEDRARAFF; CDR3nt: TGTGCCAGCTCAGAGGACAGGGCGCGAGCTTTCTTT
abundance: -; j_gene: TRBJ1-2; d_gene: -; v_gene: TRBV7-2; CDR3aa: CASRTQTQGGYGYTF; CDR3nt: TGTGCCAGCAGGACCCAGACCCAGGGAGGTTATGGCTACACCTTC
abundance: -; j_gene: TRBJ2-7; d_gene: TRBD1; v_gene: TRBV10-3; CDR3aa: CAISGGTGGSEQYF; CDR3nt: TGTGCCATCAGTGGGGGGACAGGGGGCTCCGAGCAGTACTTC
abundance: -; j_gene: TRBJ2-1; d_gene: TRBD1; v_gene: TRBV28; CDR3aa: CASSLENLRGPPNEQFF; CDR3nt: TGTGCCAGCAGTTTGGAAAATTTGAGGGGGCCTCCCAATGAGCAGTTCTTC
abundance: -; j_gene: TRBJ1-6; d_gene: TRBD1; v_gene: TRBV4-1; CDR3aa: CASRQGTNYNSPLHF; CDR3nt: TGCGCCAGCAGACAGGGGACAAACTATAATTCACCCCTCCACTTT
abundance: -; j_gene: TRBJ2-7; d_gene: -; v_gene: TRBV5-1; CDR3aa: CASSRDDYPTYEQYF; CDR3nt: TGCGCCAGCAGCCGGGATGACTATCCTACCTACGAGCAGTACTTC
abundance: few; j_gene: TRBJ2-3; d_gene: TRBD1; v_gene: TRBV15; CDR3aa: CATSIPGQGRDTQYF; CDR3nt: TGTGCCACCAGCATTCCGGGACAGGGTCGAGATACGCAGTATTTT